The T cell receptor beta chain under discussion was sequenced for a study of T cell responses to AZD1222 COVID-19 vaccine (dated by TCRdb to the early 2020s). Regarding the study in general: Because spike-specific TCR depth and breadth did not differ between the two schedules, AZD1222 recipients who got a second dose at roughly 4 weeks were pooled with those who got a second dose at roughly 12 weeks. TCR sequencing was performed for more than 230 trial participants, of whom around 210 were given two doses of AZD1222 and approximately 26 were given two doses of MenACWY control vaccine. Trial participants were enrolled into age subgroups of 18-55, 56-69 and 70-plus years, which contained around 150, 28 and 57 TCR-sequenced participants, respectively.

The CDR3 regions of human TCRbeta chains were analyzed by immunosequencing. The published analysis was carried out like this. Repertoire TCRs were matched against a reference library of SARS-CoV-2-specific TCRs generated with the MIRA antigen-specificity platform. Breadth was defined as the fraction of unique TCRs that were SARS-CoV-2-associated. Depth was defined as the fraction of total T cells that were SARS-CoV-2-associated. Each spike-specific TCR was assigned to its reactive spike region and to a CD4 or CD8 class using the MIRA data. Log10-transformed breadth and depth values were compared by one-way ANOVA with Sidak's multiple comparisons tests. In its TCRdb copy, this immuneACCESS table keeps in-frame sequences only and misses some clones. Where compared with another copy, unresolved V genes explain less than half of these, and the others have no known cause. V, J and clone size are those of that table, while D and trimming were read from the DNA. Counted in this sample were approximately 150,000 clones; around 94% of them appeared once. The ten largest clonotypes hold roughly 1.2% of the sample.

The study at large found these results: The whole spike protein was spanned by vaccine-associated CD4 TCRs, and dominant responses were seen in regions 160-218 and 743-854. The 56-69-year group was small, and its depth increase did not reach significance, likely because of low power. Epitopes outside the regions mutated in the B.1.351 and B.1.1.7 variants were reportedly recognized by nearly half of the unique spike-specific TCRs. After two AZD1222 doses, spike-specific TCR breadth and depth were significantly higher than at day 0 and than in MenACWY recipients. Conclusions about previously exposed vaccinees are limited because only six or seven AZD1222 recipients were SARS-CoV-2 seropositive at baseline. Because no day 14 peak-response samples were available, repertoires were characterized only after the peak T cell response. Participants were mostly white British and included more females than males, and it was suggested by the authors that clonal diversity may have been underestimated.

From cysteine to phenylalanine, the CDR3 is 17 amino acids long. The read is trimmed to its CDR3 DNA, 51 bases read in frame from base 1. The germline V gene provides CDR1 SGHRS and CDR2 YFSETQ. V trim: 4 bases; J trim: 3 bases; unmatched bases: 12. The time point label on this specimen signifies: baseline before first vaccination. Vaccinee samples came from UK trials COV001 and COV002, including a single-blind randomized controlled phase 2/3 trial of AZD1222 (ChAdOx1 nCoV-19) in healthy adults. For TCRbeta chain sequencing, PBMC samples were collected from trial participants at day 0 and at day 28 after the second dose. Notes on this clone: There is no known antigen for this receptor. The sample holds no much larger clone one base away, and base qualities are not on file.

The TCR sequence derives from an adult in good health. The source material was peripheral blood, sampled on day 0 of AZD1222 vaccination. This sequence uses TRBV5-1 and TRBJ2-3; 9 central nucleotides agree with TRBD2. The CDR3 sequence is CASSGTTSGYRTDTQYF. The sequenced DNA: TGCGCCAGCAGCGGAACGACTAGCGGCTATAGGACAGATACGCAGTATTTT. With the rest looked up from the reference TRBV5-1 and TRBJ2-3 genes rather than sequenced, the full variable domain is KAGVTQTPRYLIKTRGQQVTLSCSPISGHRSVSWYQQTPGQGLQFLFEYFSETQRNKGNFPGRFSGRQFSNSRSEMNVSTLELGDSALYLCASSGTTSGYRTDTQYFGPGTRLTVL.